This entry concerns a single T cell receptor (beta chain). This CDR3 has 14 residues. Germline CDR1 MNHEY, CDR2 SVGAGI. Trimming cost V 5 bases and J 8 bases; bases outside gene matches: 8. Both CD4+ and CD8+ T cells were separated by sorting PBMCs. The sample is drawn from a study of CD8+ T cells in alopecia areata. Extraction and reverse transcription of RNA yielded cDNA as the sequencing template. TCRdb keeps only in-frame clones here, not all; method: immunoSEQ multiplex PCR. The sample has over 150,000 clones, 45% to 70% seen once. Sequenced material: CD8+ T cells sorted from blood. The receptor comes from a human donor in good health. The genes are TRBV6-5 and TRBJ1-2, with 10 bases that match TRBD1. The CDR3: CASSPRDRGDGYTF. CDR3 nucleotide sequence: TGTGCCAGCAGTCCCAGGGACAGGGGCGACGGCTACACCTTC.